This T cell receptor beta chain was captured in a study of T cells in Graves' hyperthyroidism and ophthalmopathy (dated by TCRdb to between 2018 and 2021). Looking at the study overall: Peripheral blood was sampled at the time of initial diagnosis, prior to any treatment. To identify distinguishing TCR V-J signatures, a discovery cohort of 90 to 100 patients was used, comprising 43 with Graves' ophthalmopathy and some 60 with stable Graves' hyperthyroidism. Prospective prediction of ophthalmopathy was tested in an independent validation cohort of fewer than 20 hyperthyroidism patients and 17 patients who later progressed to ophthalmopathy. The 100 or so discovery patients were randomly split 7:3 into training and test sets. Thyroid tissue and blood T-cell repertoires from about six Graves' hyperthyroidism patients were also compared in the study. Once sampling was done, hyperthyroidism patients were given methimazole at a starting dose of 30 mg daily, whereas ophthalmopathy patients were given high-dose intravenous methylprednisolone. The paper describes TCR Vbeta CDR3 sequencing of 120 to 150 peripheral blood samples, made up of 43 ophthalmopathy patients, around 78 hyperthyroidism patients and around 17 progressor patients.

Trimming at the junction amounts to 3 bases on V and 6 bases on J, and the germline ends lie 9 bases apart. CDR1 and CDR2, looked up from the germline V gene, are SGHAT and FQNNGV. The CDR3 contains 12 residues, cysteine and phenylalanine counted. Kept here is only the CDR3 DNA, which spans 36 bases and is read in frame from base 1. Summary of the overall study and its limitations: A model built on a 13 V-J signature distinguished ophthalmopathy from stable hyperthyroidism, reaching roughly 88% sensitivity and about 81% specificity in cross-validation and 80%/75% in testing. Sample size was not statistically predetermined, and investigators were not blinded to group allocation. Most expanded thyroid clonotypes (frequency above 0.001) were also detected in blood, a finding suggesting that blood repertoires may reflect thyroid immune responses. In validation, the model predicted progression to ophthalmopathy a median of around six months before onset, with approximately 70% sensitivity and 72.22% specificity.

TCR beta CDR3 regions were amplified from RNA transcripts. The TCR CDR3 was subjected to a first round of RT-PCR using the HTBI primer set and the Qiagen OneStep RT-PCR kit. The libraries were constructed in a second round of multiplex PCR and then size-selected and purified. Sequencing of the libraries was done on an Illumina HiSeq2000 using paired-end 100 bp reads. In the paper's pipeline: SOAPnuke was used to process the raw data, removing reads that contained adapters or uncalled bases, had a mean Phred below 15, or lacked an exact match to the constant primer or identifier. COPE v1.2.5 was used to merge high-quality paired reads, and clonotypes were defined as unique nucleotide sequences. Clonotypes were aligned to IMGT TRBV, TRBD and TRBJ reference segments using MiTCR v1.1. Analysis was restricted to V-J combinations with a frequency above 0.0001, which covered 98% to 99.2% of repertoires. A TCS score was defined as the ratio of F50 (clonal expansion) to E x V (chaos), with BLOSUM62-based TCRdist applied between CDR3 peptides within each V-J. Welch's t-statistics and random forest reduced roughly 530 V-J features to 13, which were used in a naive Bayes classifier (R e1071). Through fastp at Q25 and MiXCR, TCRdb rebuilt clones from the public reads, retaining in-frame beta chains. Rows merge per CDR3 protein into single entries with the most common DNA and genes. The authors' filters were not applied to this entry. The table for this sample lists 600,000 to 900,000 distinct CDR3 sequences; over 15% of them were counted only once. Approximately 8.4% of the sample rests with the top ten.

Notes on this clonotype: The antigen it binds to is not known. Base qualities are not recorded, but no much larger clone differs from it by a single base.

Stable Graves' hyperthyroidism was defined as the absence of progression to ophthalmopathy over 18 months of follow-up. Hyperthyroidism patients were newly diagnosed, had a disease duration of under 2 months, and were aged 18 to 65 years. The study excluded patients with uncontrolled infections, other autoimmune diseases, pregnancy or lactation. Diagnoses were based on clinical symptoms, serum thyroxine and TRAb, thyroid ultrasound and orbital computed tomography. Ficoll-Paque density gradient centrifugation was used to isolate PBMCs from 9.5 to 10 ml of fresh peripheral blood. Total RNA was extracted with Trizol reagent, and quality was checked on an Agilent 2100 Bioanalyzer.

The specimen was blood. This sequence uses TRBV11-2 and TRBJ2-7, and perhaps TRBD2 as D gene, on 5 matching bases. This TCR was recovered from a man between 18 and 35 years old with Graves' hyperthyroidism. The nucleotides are TGTGCCAGCAGCTTCAGAGGGTTCGAGCAGTACTTC. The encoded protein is CASSFRGFEQYF.